The 18 T cell receptor beta chains in this list originate from one sample, sequenced in a study of PD-1 blockade in classical Hodgkin lymphoma. No patient escaped relapse after autologous stem cell transplantation, and brentuximab vedotin exposure varied. The method was immunoSEQ multiplex PCR; TCRdb's version includes in-frame clones alone and lacks a portion of them. Altogether roughly 90,000 clones are present, roughly 76% being singletons, with the ten largest covering roughly 15%. The sample in question was peripheral blood mononuclear cells (PBMCs), obtained before the second cycle of nivolumab. The source is a human donor with classical Hodgkin lymphoma.

CDR3 DNA sequence: TGTGCCAGCAGCTTGTTTGGGCGGGATAAACTGTTTTTT. Translating it yields CASSLFGRDKLFF. The gene calls are TRBV11-2 and TRBJ1-4; D is undetermined. Germline-derived CDR1 and CDR2 are SGHAT and FQNNGV. CDR3 size: 13 residues. Trimming left V 3 bases short and J 11 bases short, with 13 bases between.

This sequence joins TRBV7-9 and TRBJ1-1, with TRBD1 matching 8 bases. Germline assignment: CDR1 SEHNR and CDR2 FQNEAQ (reference sequence). Trimming took 2 bases from V and 6 from J; bases not matched to a gene: 8. The CDR3 has 15 residues. The CDR3 loop reads CASSLTEAGGSEAFF. DNA of the CDR3: TGTGCCAGCAGCTTAACGGAGGCAGGGGGCTCTGAAGCTTTCTTT.

This chain joins TRBV28 and TRBJ2-2; tentatively, D is TRBD1 (6 bases). CDR3 size: 15 residues. Germline values: CDR1 MDHEN, CDR2 SYDVKM. Trimming cost V 7 bases and J 4 bases, with 16 bases left between them. CDR3 sequence reads: CASTIGGVGTGELFF. CDR3 nucleotides: TGTGCCAGCACCATAGGGGGAGTTGGCACCGGGGAGCTGTTTTTT.

This chain connects TRBV28 to TRBJ2-1, with unresolved D. Trimming cost V 1 base and J 15 bases, with 13 bases left between them. The germline gives CDR1 MDHEN, CDR2 SYDVKM. This CDR3 spans 12 amino acids. The CDR3 sequence: CASSLSPGVRFF. The DNA of the CDR3 is TGTGCCAGCAGTTTATCTCCCGGCGTGCGGTTCTTC.

A few counts support this clone. Different DNA sequences within this sample yield the same CDR3. J is TRBJ2-5 and V is TRBV7-2; TRBD1 or TRBD2 may be the D gene (5 bases each). CDR1 and CDR2 (germline): SGHTA, FQGNSA. This CDR3 spans 14 amino acids. V lost 5 bases and J lost 4, with 14 bases in between. CDR3: CASSRDRAAETQYF. In DNA form, the CDR3 reads TGTGCCAGCAGCCGGGACCGGGCGGCAGAGACCCAGTACTTC.

This sequence joins TRBV6-5 and TRBJ1-4, with a tentative D call TRBD1 (6 bases). This CDR3 has 14 residues. V dropped 6 bases and J dropped 8 bases, with 16 bases sitting between them. The germline V gene has CDR1 MNHEY and CDR2 SVGAGI. Written as DNA, the CDR3 is TGTGCCAGCAGAGAGACGGACAGCGGGGAAAAACTGTTTTTT. It is translated as CASRETDSGEKLFF.

In its sample, this clone was seen a few times. The chain has TRBV5-6 and TRBJ1-2; D may be TRBD1 (5 bases). The CDR3 extends over 11 amino acids. V was clipped by 3 bases and J by 6 bases, with 6 bases between them. From germline, CDR1 is SGHDT and CDR2 YYEEEE. CDR3 DNA sequence: TGTGCCAGCAGCTGGGGGGATGGCTACACCTTC. This translates into CASSWGDGYTF.

The chain recombines TRBV4-2 with TRBJ1-3; D is uncertain. Trimming cost V 0 bases and J 8 bases, with 8 bases left between them. Germline V CDR1 and CDR2: LGHNA, YNFKEQ. This CDR3 has 13 residues. Here the CDR3 reads CASSQEVDDTIYF. In nucleotides, the CDR3 is TGTGCCAGCAGCCAAGAGGTGGACGACACCATATATTTT.

The chain links TRBV7-2 to TRBJ2-1; D perhaps matches TRBD1 (5 bases). The V end lost 5 bases, the J end lost 6 bases, and 20 bases lay between the germline ends. This CDR3 spans 16 amino acids. Looked up from germline, CDR1 is SGHTA and CDR2 is FQGNSA. The CDR3 here is CASSPIRGRLFNEQFF. The DNA of the CDR3 is TGTGCCAGCAGCCCAATAAGGGGCCGCCTTTTCAATGAGCAGTTCTTC.

The V gene is TRBV5-1, the J gene TRBJ2-1; D is undetermined. Germline V gene data show CDR1 as SGHRS and CDR2 as YFSETQ. The CDR3 totals 15 residues. V was cut by 5 bases and J by 0 bases, with 12 bases left in between. CDR3 amino acids: CASRSLGSSYNEQFF. CDR3 DNA sequence: TGCGCCAGCAGGAGTCTCGGAAGCTCCTACAATGAGCAGTTCTTC.

The chain uses TRBV6-1 and TRBJ2-1; TRBD1 matches 7 bases. Germline CDR1 MNHNS, CDR2 SASEGT. This CDR3 comprises 14 residues. V shed 0 bases and J 5 bases; nucleotides not matched to a gene: 1. CDR3 DNA: TGTGCCAGCAGTGAAGCAGGGGGCAACAATGAGCAGTTCTTC. Its protein product is CASSEAGGNNEQFF.

V and J are TRBV29-1 and TRBJ2-7; D unclear. From germline, CDR1 is SQVTM and CDR2 ANQGSEA. CDR3 length equals 11 residues. V was cut by 6 bases and J by 0 bases, with 6 bases left in between. CDR3 residues: CSVVNSYEQYF. The CDR3, as DNA: TGCAGCGTGGTGAACTCCTACGAGCAGTACTTC.

The chain combines TRBV5-6 with TRBJ2-3; D is unresolved. The CDR3 is made up of 14 amino acids. Trimming left V 0 bases short and J 3 bases short, with 8 bases between. CDR1 and CDR2 from the germline V gene are SGHDT and YYEEEE. The CDR3 nucleotides are TGTGCCAGCAGCTTGGTAGCTAGAACAGATACGCAGTATTTT. Translation: CASSLVARTDTQYF.

This chain connects TRBV4-2 to TRBJ2-7; 12 positions match TRBD2. The CDR3 consists of 18 residues. Germline trimming cut 3 bases from V and 4 bases from J; bases unmatched to any gene: 13. Germline lookup yields CDR1 LGHNA and CDR2 YNFKEQ. The CDR3 here is CASSQDLAGGPSGYEQYF. The DNA for the CDR3 is TGTGCCAGCAGCCAGGATCTAGCGGGAGGGCCCTCGGGGTACGAGCAGTACTTC.

The chain has TRBV6-1 and TRBJ2-7; D remains ambiguous. CDR1 and CDR2 from the germline V gene are MNHNS and SASEGT. The V gene lost 4 bases and the J gene lost 0 bases, with 10 bases spanning the gap. The CDR3 is made up of 14 amino acids. CDR3 in amino acids: CASSGTPNSYEQYF. In DNA form, the CDR3 reads TGTGCCAGCAGTGGGACGCCAAACTCCTACGAGCAGTACTTC.

This clone was counted a single time. The chain carries TRBV5-6 and TRBJ2-1; 11 positions agree with TRBD2. The CDR3 is made up of 15 amino acids. The V gene end was trimmed by 3 bases and the J gene end by 4 bases; junction bases not matched to a gene: 3. From germline, CDR1 is SGHDT and CDR2 YYEEEE. The CDR3 reads CASSYRTSGYNEQFF. CDR3 nucleotide sequence: TGTGCCAGCAGCTATAGGACTAGCGGGTACAATGAGCAGTTCTTC.

The CDR3 nucleotides are TGTGCCAGCACCCTGAGGTCTACCTACAATGAGCAGTTCTTC. This gives the protein CASTLRSTYNEQFF. This sequence joins TRBV6-1 and TRBJ2-1; no firm D call. CDR1 and CDR2 from the germline V gene are MNHNS and SASEGT. This CDR3 has 14 amino acids. Trimming shortened V by 7 bases and J by 2 bases, and 12 bases separated the two germline ends.

The chain employs TRBV2 and TRBJ2-5, with TRBD1 matching 10 bases. The CDR3 runs to 14 residues. Per the germline V gene, CDR1 is SNHLY and CDR2 is FYNNEI. V shed 7 bases, J shed 3 bases, and the junction held 5 bases outside the gene matches. The CDR3 nucleotides read TGTGCCAGCACCGACGGGACAGGGGAAGAGACCCAGTACTTC. Its translation is CASTDGTGEETQYF.